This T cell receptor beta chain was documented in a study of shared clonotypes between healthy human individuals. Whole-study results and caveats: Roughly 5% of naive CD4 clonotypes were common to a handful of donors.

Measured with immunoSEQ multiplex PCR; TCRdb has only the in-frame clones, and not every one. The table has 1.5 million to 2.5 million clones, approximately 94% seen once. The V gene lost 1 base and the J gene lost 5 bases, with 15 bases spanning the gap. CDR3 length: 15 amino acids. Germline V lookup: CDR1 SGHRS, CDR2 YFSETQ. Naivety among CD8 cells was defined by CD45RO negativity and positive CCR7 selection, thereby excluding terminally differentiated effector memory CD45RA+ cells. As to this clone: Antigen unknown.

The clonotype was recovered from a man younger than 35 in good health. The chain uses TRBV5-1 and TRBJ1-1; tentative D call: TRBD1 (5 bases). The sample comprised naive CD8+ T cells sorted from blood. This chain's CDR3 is CASSLSRGLGTEAFF. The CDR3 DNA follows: TGCGCCAGCAGCTTGTCCCGGGGCCTTGGAACTGAAGCTTTCTTT.